There are a few counts of the clone carrying this TCR beta chain. Its specificity is unknown. Looked up from germline, CDR1 is MNHNY and CDR2 is SVGAGI (reference sequence). The V end was cut by 7 bases, the J end by 0 bases, with 13 bases between. The CDR3 extends over 15 amino acids. This record comes from a study of post-analysis software for immune sequencing data. Study-wide results and caveats: A handful of TRBV segments, including TRBV5-6, TRBV5-1 and TRBV20-1, were more frequent in patients than controls.

Unique molecular identifiers tagged the TCR beta cDNA libraries. Each CDR3 protein gets one entry after TCRdb re-called the PCR reads with MiXCR. Among about half a million distinct CDR3 sequences listed, 30% to 40% were seen once. The clonotype comes from a girl between 2 and 17 years old with multiple sclerosis. The sample comprised blood. The V gene is TRBV6-6, the J gene TRBJ2-1; tentatively, D is TRBD1 (6 bases). The CDR3 protein is CASTQGRSSYNEQFF. CDR3 sequence (DNA): TGTGCCAGCACCCAGGGGCGGAGCTCCTACAATGAGCAGTTCTTC.